This T cell receptor (beta chain) was sequenced in a study of blood T cell repertoires in COVID-19. At the level of the study: The origin of the acute and convalescent COVID-19 samples was the United States, Italy and Spain. T cells, B-cell-depleted T cells, or PBMCs provided the cDNA or gDNA that served as material.

J gave up 1 base and V 1 base, and 2 bases lay outside the gene matches. Germline lookup yields CDR1 SGHAT and CDR2 FQNNGV. The CDR3 has 18 amino acids. Assay used: immunoSEQ multiplex PCR; TCRdb lists only in-frame clones, some missing. The sample records roughly 670,000 clones, 85% to 90% being singletons. The chain combines TRBV11-2 with TRBJ2-2, with 14 bases fitting TRBD2. This clonotype was obtained from a woman younger than 30 with acute or convalescent COVID-19. Sequenced: peripheral blood. CDR3 nucleotide sequence: TGTGCCAGCAGCTTAGGACTAGCGGGGGGGCGGAACACCGGGGAGCTGTTTTTT. Translation gives CASSLGLAGGRNTGELFF.